The source of this T cell receptor beta chain is a study of control samples from healthy donors and cancer patients. The germline CDR1 and CDR2 sequences are SNHLY and FYNNEI. Trimming took 8 bases from V and 0 from J, leaving 7 bases between them. This CDR3 is 13 amino acids long. This table comes from immunoSEQ multiplex PCR, and its TCRdb copy is limited to in-frame clones, with some not included. The table lists 100,000 to 150,000 clones, approximately 87% of them singletons. The chain joins TRBV2 to TRBJ2-2, with a weak D call TRBD2 (6 bases). Sequenced sample: blood. The clonotype comes from a man aged 60-69 years in good health. The CDR3 nucleotides read TGTGCCAGCGGGAGGACGAACACCGGGGAGCTGTTTTTT. Residues: CASGRTNTGELFF.